One sample yielded the 6 T cell receptor beta chains listed below, sequenced in a study of blood T cell repertoires in COVID-19. Clones were read by immunoSEQ multiplex PCR, and TCRdb kept only the in-frame ones, dropping some. This repertoire shows 100,000 to 120,000 clones, more than 80% found once; its top ten account for about 8.1%. Specimen: peripheral blood. These receptors originate from a woman in her 40s with acute or convalescent COVID-19.

The V gene is TRBV19, the J gene TRBJ2-1; D not certain. This CDR3 spans 16 amino acids. V lost 3 bases, J lost 6 bases, and 18 bases lay in between. The germline gives CDR1 LNHDA, CDR2 SQIVND (reference sequence). CDR3 loop: CASSIGRLLERNEQFF. In DNA form, the CDR3 reads TGTGCCAGTAGTATTGGCAGGCTACTCGAACGCAATGAGCAGTTCTTC.

V usage is TRBV29-1 and J usage is TRBJ1-4; D is possibly TRBD1 (5 bases). Germline values: CDR1 SQVTM, CDR2 ANQGSEA. The V and J ends lost 2 bases and 8 bases respectively, with 15 bases between them. This CDR3 comprises 14 residues. CDR3 in amino acids: CSVERAGNGEKLFF. The CDR3 nucleotides are TGCAGCGTTGAAAGGGCAGGGAATGGCGAAAAACTGTTTTTT.

This chain links TRBV18 with TRBJ1-1; D is undetermined. Trimming removed 4 bases from V and 5 bases from J, with 11 bases in between. The CDR3 is made up of 13 amino acids. Germline lookup yields CDR1 KGHSH and CDR2 LQKENI. This CDR3 is CASSRSESTEAFF. In DNA, the CDR3 is TGTGCCAGCTCACGATCTGAGAGTACTGAAGCTTTCTTT.

The chain combines TRBV5-1 with TRBJ1-2; 7 nucleotides agree with TRBD1. The junction had 1 base not matched to a gene; V was cut back by 0 bases and J by 2 bases. The CDR3 loop spans 14 amino acids. The germline V gene has CDR1 SGHRS and CDR2 YFSETQ. CDR3 bases: TGCGCCAGCAGCTTGGGACAGGGCAACTATGGCTACACCTTC. As protein: CASSLGQGNYGYTF.

This chain links TRBV30 with TRBJ2-2; D is uncertain. Trimming removed 5 bases at V and 9 bases at J, with 10 bases between. Germline-derived CDR1 and CDR2 are GTSNPN and SVGIG (reference sequence). The CDR3 is made up of 11 amino acids. This CDR3 reads CAWSPTRELFF. The CDR3 bases are TGTGCCTGGTCTCCTACCCGGGAGCTGTTTTTT.

The chain couples TRBV5-1 to TRBJ2-7; 7 positions agree with TRBD1. CDR1 is SGHRS and CDR2 is YFSETQ in the germline V gene. V was pared by 7 bases and J by 5 bases, with 9 bases of the junction left unmatched. The CDR3 length is 13 residues. The CDR3 spells CASREQGVNEQYF. Written as DNA, the CDR3 is TGCGCCAGCCGCGAGCAGGGGGTCAACGAGCAGTACTTC.